A single sample gave rise to the 28 T cell receptor beta chains below, sequenced in a study of cytomegalovirus exposure and HLA in healthy donors. Both 60 Vbeta primers and 13 Jbeta primers went into the PCR. Profiled with immunoSEQ multiplex PCR; TCRdb holds only in-frame clones, not every one. This table has 150,000 to 200,000 clones, about four fifths appearing once. The specimen sequenced was PBMCs. The receptors stem from a man in his late teens or twenties in good health and CMV-seronegative.

This chain uses TRBV2 with TRBJ1-2; 8 bases map to TRBD1. CDR1 and CDR2 from the germline V gene are SNHLY and FYNNEI. V gave up 5 bases and J gave up 5 bases; unmatched junction bases: 7. The CDR3 has 14 residues. The CDR3 spells CASSPDREVYGYTF. CDR3 bases: TGTGCCAGCAGTCCGGACAGGGAAGTGTATGGCTACACCTTC.

This clone was recorded once. This sequence joins TRBV9 and TRBJ1-6; D is unresolved. The CDR3 consists of 17 residues. CDR1 SGDLS and CDR2 YYNGEE come from the germline V gene. V shed 0 bases and J shed 1 base, with 11 bases lying between them. Here the CDR3 reads CASSVAPGGSYNSPLHF. The CDR3 DNA reads TGTGCCAGCAGCGTAGCTCCGGGAGGGTCCTATAATTCACCCCTCCACTTT.

The CDR3 sequence: CASSPGTEYEQYF. CDR3 nucleotides: TGTGCCAGCTCACCCGGGACAGAGTACGAGCAGTACTTC. J is TRBJ2-7 and V is TRBV18; 7 bases agree with TRBD1. Germline CDR1 and CDR2: KGHSH and LQKENI. CDR3 length: 13 residues. Trimming removed 3 bases from V and 4 bases from J; junction bases left unmatched: 3.

The V call is TRBV11-1, the J call TRBJ2-7; 10 bases align to TRBD2. V dropped 0 bases and J dropped 2; count of bases not matched to a gene: 1. The CDR3 contains 15 residues. The germline CDR1 and CDR2 sequences are SGHAT and FQDESV (reference sequence). The CDR3 is CASSLALAGAYEQYF. CDR3 nucleotides: TGTGCCAGCAGCTTAGCGCTAGCGGGGGCCTACGAGCAGTACTTC.

This chain joins TRBV13 and TRBJ2-1, with 7 nucleotides matching TRBD1. Germline loops: CDR1 PRHDT, CDR2 FYEKMQ (reference sequence). V shed 5 bases and J 6 bases; nucleotides not matched to a gene: 22. The CDR3 spans 19 residues. CDR3 loop: CASSDQLTGRVVGSNEQFF. The CDR3 DNA reads as TGTGCCAGCAGCGACCAATTGACAGGGAGAGTTGTGGGGAGCAATGAGCAGTTCTTC.

The chain carries TRBV7-6 and TRBJ2-7; 10 bases map to TRBD1. The CDR3 is 16 amino acids. J gave up 5 bases and V 3 bases, and 10 bases lay outside the gene matches. CDR1 is SGHVS, CDR2 FNYEAQ, per germline. The chain's CDR3 is CASSLTYGTGANEQYF. The CDR3 DNA follows: TGTGCCAGCAGCTTGACCTACGGGACAGGGGCCAACGAGCAGTACTTC.

The rearrangement links TRBV4-1 to TRBJ2-2; 7 bases align to TRBD2. With 2 bases clipped from V and 9 bases from J, the junction kept 9 bases outside the gene matches. CDR1 is MGHRA, CDR2 YSYEKL, per germline. CDR3 length: 15 amino acids. The CDR3, as DNA: TGCGCCAGCAGCCAACCCGGGACTACCAACCGGGAGCTGTTTTTT. Its translation is CASSQPGTTNRELFF.

The chain has TRBV6-6 and TRBJ1-4; 7 nucleotides line up with TRBD1. V was pared by 8 bases and J by 5 bases, with 14 bases of the junction left unmatched. Germline V gene data show CDR1 as MNHNY and CDR2 as SVGAGI (reference sequence). The CDR3 runs to 16 residues. The CDR3 region has the DNA TGTGCCAGCGCTTCAAGCCAGGGGGGTGGAAATGAAAAACTGTTTTTT. This codes for CASASSQGGGNEKLFF.

The gene calls are TRBV7-8 and TRBJ1-1; tentative D call: TRBD1 (6 bases). The V end was cut by 5 bases, the J end by 1 base, with 11 bases between. The CDR3 contains 14 residues. Germline V gene sequence: CDR1 SGHVS, CDR2 FQNEAQ. The CDR3 DNA sequence: TGTGCCAGCAGCCACAGGGATCGGAACACTGAAGCTTTCTTT. Translated, it gives CASSHRDRNTEAFF.

The gene calls are TRBV5-6 and TRBJ2-5, with 8 bases fitting TRBD2. V lost 4 bases and J lost 1; bases outside the gene matches: 3. The CDR3 has 14 residues. Germline-derived CDR1 and CDR2 are SGHDT and YYEEEE. The CDR3 reads CASSTGTSQETQYF. In DNA, the CDR3 is TGTGCCAGCAGCACGGGGACTAGCCAAGAGACCCAGTACTTC.

The J gene is TRBJ1-4, the V gene TRBV5-4, with D unresolved. Germline V gene lookup returns CDR1 SGHNT and CDR2 YYREEE (reference sequence). The V gene lost 4 bases and the J gene lost 12 bases, with 13 bases spanning the gap. This CDR3 comprises 12 residues. CDR3 nucleotide sequence: TGTGCCAGCAGCCTAGACGGTGGCCAACTGTTTTTT. Its protein product is CASSLDGGQLFF. The whole variable domain, remainder taken from reference TRBV5-4 and TRBJ1-4, is ETGVTQSPTHLIKTRGQQVTLRCSSQSGHNTVSWYQQALGQGPQFIFQYYREEENGRGNFPPRFSGLQFPNYSSELNVNALELDDSALYLCASSLDGGQLFFGSGTQLSVL.

V gene TRBV4-2 combines with J gene TRBJ1-3; no definite D call. Germline CDR1 reads LGHNA; CDR2 reads YNFKEQ. This CDR3 contains 16 residues. The ends were cut back, 3 bases at V and 4 bases at J, with 16 bases in the middle. The CDR3: CASSQARESVGNTIYF. For the CDR3, the DNA is TGTGCCAGCAGCCAGGCAAGGGAGTCGGTCGGAAACACCATATATTTT.

The rearrangement joins TRBV15 to TRBJ1-5; weak D call: TRBD1 (6 bases). CDR1 LNHNV and CDR2 YYDKDF come from the germline V gene (reference sequence). This CDR3 contains 14 residues. The V end lost 5 bases, the J end lost 4 bases, and 12 bases lay between the germline ends. In DNA form, the CDR3 reads TGTGCCACCAGCCAAGGGCAGGGGAATCAGCCCCAGCATTTT. Encoded protein: CATSQGQGNQPQHF.

The rearrangement joins TRBV6-5 to TRBJ2-1; D is perhaps TRBD2 (5 bases). V lost 2 bases and J lost 3, with 11 bases in between. This CDR3 region has 15 residues. CDR1 is MNHEY and CDR2 is SVGAGI in the germline V gene. DNA of the CDR3: TGTGCCAGCAGTTACATGGGGAGCGGCTACAATGAGCAGTTCTTC. Residues: CASSYMGSGYNEQFF.

J is TRBJ2-7 and V is TRBV11-3; 9 positions agree with TRBD2. With 1 base clipped from V and 2 bases from J, the junction kept 9 bases outside the gene matches. Germline-derived CDR1 and CDR2 are SGHNT and YENEEA. This CDR3 has 17 residues. CDR3 DNA: TGTGCCAGCAGCTTAGGCGGGCTAGCGGGACTTCCCTACGAGCAGTACTTC. It yields the protein CASSLGGLAGLPYEQYF.

The V call is TRBV18, the J call TRBJ2-2, with D maybe TRBD2 (5 bases). Trimming cost V 4 bases and J 2 bases, with 23 bases left between them. CDR1 and CDR2 (germline): KGHSH, LQKENI. There are 19 residues in the CDR3. The CDR3 region is CASSLMVGRLSENTGELFF. The CDR3 coding sequence is TGTGCCAGCTCACTTATGGTCGGCAGACTTAGCGAAAACACCGGGGAGCTGTTTTTT.

The J gene is TRBJ2-3, the V gene TRBV6-4; 7 nucleotides line up with TRBD1. Unmatched junction bases numbered 4, after V lost 6 bases and J lost 4 bases. The CDR3 contains 13 residues. In germline, CDR1 is MRHNA, CDR2 SNTAGT. CDR3 residues: CASRNQGADTQYF. The CDR3 coding sequence is TGTGCCAGCAGAAACCAGGGGGCAGATACGCAGTATTTT.

The CDR3 DNA reads as TGTGCCAGCAGCTTCGCAAAGGGGGCCCTGAACACTGAAGCTTTCTTT. This codes for CASSFAKGALNTEAFF. The rearrangement joins TRBV5-4 to TRBJ1-1; 7 nucleotides agree with TRBD1. Germline V gives CDR1 SGHNT, CDR2 YYREEE (reference sequence). J gave up 0 bases and V 2 bases, and 7 bases lay outside the gene matches. CDR3 size: 16 residues.

The V and J genes are TRBV18 and TRBJ2-7, with TRBD1 as a possible D gene (5 bases). Germline CDR1 KGHSH, CDR2 LQKENI. The CDR3 contains 16 residues. Trimming took 5 bases from V and 1 from J, leaving 18 bases between them. This CDR3 is CASSVSKGQGSYEQYF. The CDR3 coding sequence is TGTGCCAGCTCAGTATCTAAAGGCCAGGGATCCTACGAGCAGTACTTC.

This clone was observed a few times. This chain connects TRBV27 to TRBJ2-7, with D unresolved. The CDR3 contains 16 residues. The ends were cut back, 2 bases at V and 3 bases at J, with 17 bases in the middle. From germline, CDR1 is MNHEY and CDR2 SMNVEV (reference sequence). The CDR3: CASSLGFRVKRYEQYF. CDR3 DNA: TGTGCCAGCAGTTTAGGCTTCCGTGTCAAGCGCTACGAGCAGTACTTC.

The chain couples TRBV6-5 to TRBJ2-1, with TRBD2 matching over 7 bases. Germline assignment: CDR1 MNHEY and CDR2 SVGAGI. This CDR3 spans 15 amino acids. V trimming: 2 bases; J trimming: 3 bases; junction bases outside the gene matches: 4. The CDR3 region is CASSYEAGDYNEQFF. Here the CDR3 DNA reads TGTGCCAGCAGTTACGAGGCGGGAGACTACAATGAGCAGTTCTTC.

The chain is built from TRBV11-2 and TRBJ2-1, with a tentative D call TRBD2 (6 bases). V lost 0 bases and J 7 bases, leaving 10 bases between the germline ends. The CDR3 runs to 14 residues. Germline loops: CDR1 SGHAT, CDR2 FQNNGV. The CDR3 DNA follows: TGTGCCAGCAGCTTAGAAGGCGGGGTAAATGAGCAGTTCTTC. This sequence encodes CASSLEGGVNEQFF.

The genes are TRBV7-2 and TRBJ2-3; D may be TRBD1 (6 bases). Germline assignment: CDR1 SGHTA and CDR2 FQGNSA. Trimming stripped 3 bases from V and 0 bases from J, with 10 bases between. This CDR3 has 15 amino acids. CDR3 in DNA: TGTGCCAGCAGCTTCGACAGGTTCAGCACAGATACGCAGTATTTT. This sequence encodes CASSFDRFSTDTQYF.

This rearrangement joins TRBV18 to TRBJ2-7; 9 positions agree with TRBD1. The J segment lost 5 bases and the V segment lost 3 bases, leaving 14 bases of the junction unmatched. Germline V CDR1 and CDR2: KGHSH, LQKENI. CDR3 length equals 17 residues. The CDR3 loop reads CASSPYTAGQGIHEQYF. The DNA for the CDR3 is TGTGCCAGCTCACCTTACACCGCTGGACAGGGGATTCACGAGCAGTACTTC.

This rearrangement joins TRBV20-1 to TRBJ1-1; D is undetermined. Germline values: CDR1 DFQATT, CDR2 SNEGSKA (reference sequence). The length of the CDR3 is 11 residues. V gave up 1 base and J gave up 10 bases, with 10 bases separating them. Written as DNA, the CDR3 is TGCAGTGCTAGAGTAGACCCAGGAGCTTTCTTT. Encoded protein: CSARVDPGAFF.

This clone was detected a few times. The chain employs TRBV7-2 and TRBJ1-1; 9 bases map to TRBD1. V lost 5 bases to trimming and J lost 5 bases; unmatched junction nucleotides: 6. The CDR3 contains 14 residues. Germline-derived CDR1 and CDR2 are SGHTA and FQGNSA. CDR3 residues: CASSPGTGRTEAFF. The CDR3 DNA is TGTGCCAGCAGCCCCGGGACAGGGAGGACTGAAGCTTTCTTT.

The chain joins TRBV5-1 to TRBJ2-5, with 7 nucleotides matching TRBD2. Germline-derived CDR1 and CDR2 are SGHRS and YFSETQ. V was clipped by 10 bases and J by 2 bases; unmatched bases: 11. The CDR3 loop spans 14 amino acids. CDR3 in DNA: TGCGCCGGGTCGAGCGGGGAACCACAAGAGACCCAGTACTTC. Translating gives CAGSSGEPQETQYF.

V usage is TRBV4-3 and J usage is TRBJ1-2; weak D call: TRBD1 (5 bases). The germline V gene encodes CDR1 LGHNA and CDR2 YSLEER. Trimming pared 2 bases from V and 5 bases from J, leaving 9 bases between. This CDR3 is built from 13 residues. The CDR3 loop is CASSQRGGYGYTF. As DNA, the CDR3 is TGCGCCAGCAGCCAACGGGGGGGGTATGGCTACACCTTC.